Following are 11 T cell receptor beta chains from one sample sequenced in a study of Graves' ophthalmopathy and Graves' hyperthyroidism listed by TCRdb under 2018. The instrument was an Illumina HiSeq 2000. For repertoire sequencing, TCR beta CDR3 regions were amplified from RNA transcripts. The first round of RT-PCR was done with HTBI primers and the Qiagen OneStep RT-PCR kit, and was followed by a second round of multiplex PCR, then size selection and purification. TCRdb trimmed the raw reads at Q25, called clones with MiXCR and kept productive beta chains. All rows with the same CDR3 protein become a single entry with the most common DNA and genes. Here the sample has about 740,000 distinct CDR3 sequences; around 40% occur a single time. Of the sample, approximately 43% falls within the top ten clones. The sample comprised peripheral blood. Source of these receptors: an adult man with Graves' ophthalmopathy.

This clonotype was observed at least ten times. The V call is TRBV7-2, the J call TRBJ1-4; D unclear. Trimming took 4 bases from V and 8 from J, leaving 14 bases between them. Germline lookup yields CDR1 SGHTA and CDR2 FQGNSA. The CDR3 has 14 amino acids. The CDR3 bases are TGTGCCAGCAGCTCGGACCTAGAGGAAGAAAAACTGTTTTTT. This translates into CASSSDLEEEKLFF.

The CDR3 is CSAATVLGYTF. The CDR3 DNA follows: TGCAGTGCCGCGACAGTTCTTGGCTACACCTTC. This sequence joins TRBV20-1 and TRBJ1-2; weak D call: TRBD1 (5 bases). The CDR3 is 11 residues long. Germline CDR1 reads DFQATT; CDR2 reads SNEGSKA (reference sequence). Trimming pared 6 bases from V and 7 bases from J, leaving 12 bases between.

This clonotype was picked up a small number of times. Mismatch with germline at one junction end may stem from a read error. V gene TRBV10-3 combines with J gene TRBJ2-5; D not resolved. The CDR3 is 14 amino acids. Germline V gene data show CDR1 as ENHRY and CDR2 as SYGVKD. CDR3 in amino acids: CASSYVGFQETQYF. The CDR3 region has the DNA TGTGCCAGCAGTTATGTGGGATTCCAAGAGACCCAGTACTTC.

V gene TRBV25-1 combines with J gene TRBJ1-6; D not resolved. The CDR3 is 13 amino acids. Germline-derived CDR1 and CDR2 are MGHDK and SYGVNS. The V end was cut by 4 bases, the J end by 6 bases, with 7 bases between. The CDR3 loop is CASSVSLNSPLHF. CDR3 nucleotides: TGTGCCAGCAGTGTTTCCCTTAATTCACCCCTCCACTTT.

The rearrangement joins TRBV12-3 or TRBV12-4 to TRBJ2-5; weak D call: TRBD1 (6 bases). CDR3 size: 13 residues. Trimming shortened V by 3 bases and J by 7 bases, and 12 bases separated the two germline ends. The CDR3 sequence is CASSLNRVVTQYF. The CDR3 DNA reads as TGTGCCAGCAGTTTGAACAGGGTTGTGACCCAGTACTTC.

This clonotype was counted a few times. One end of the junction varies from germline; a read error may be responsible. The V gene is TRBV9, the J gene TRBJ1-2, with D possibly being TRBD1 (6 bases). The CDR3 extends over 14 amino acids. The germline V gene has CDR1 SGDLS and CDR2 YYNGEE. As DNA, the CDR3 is TGTGCCAGCAGCCAGAGGGGCGGGGGGGCCCCGTATCACTTC. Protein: CASSQRGGGAPYHF.

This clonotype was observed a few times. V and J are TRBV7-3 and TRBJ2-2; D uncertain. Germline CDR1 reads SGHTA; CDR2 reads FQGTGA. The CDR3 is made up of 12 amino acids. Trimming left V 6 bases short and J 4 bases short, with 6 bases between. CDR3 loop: CASRESTGELFF. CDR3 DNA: TGTGCCAGCAGAGAGTCCACCGGGGAGCTGTTTTTT.

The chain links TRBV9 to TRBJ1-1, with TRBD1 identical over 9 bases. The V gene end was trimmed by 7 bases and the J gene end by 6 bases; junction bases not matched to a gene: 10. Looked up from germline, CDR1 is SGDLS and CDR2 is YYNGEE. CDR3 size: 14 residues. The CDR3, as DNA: TGTGCCAGCGGGAGGGCGGGACAGGGCGCTGAAGCTTTCTTT. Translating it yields CASGRAGQGAEAFF.

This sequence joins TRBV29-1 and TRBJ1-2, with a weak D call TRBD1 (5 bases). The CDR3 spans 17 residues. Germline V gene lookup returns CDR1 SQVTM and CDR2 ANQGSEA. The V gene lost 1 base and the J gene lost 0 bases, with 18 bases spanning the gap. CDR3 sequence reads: CSVEGGQDFLSNYGYTF. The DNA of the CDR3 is TGCAGCGTTGAAGGGGGCCAAGACTTTCTTTCTAACTATGGCTACACCTTC. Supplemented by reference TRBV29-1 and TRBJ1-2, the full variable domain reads SAVISQKPSRDICQRGTSLTIQCQVDSQVTMMFWYRQQPGQSLTLIATANQGSEATYESGFVIDKFPISRPNLTFSTLTVSNMSPEDSSIYLCSVEGGQDFLSNYGYTFGSGTRLTVV.

The CDR3 spells CASSQVGSDQPQHF. The CDR3 region has the DNA TGTGCCAGCAGCCAAGTCGGGAGCGATCAGCCCCAGCATTTT. The chain links TRBV7-9 to TRBJ1-5; no definite D call. The ends were cut back, 5 bases at V and 5 bases at J, with 13 bases in the middle. The CDR3 is 14 residues long. Germline-derived CDR1 and CDR2 are SEHNR and FQNEAQ (reference sequence). The full variable domain, its missing parts supplied by reference TRBV7-9 and TRBJ1-5, is DTGVSQNPRHKITKRGQNVTFRCDPISEHNRLYWYRQTLGQGPEFLTYFQNEAQLEKSRLLSDRFSAERPKGSFSTLEIQRTEQGDSAMYLCASSQVGSDQPQHFGDGTRLSIL.

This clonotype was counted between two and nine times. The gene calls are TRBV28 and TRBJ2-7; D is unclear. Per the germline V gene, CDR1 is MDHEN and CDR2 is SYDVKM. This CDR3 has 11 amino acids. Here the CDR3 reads CGTETSYEQYF. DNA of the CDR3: TGTGGGACGGAGACGTCCTACGAGCAGTACTTC.